This T cell receptor beta chain stems from a study of blood T cell repertoires in COVID-19. V lost 0 bases and J lost 7, with 27 bases in between. Germline-derived CDR1 and CDR2 are SGHTA and FQGNSA. This CDR3 contains 20 residues. Only in-frame clones appear in the TCRdb table, and some are missing; sequencing was by immunoSEQ multiplex PCR. The sample has about 270,000 clones, about 85% seen once. This chain uses TRBV7-2 with TRBJ1-4; D might be TRBD1 (6 bases). The receptor's source is a woman in her 50s who had recovered from COVID-19. Sequencing input: PBMCs or T cells enriched from blood (not recorded which). CDR3 residues: CASSLAGIREGSIGGEKLFF. The CDR3 nucleotides are TGTGCCAGCAGCTTAGCAGGGATTCGTGAGGGATCTATAGGGGGTGAAAAACTGTTTTTT.